This T cell receptor (beta chain) is from a study of cytomegalovirus exposure and HLA in healthy donors. Study information: A prior study identified roughly 110 million unique TCR beta sequences from some 180 million T cells. Findings and limits, study-wide: Later work found most CMV-associated TCR beta chains apparently HLA-restricted.

Of note for this clone: Its antigen is undetermined.

The PCR was carried out with 60 Vbeta primers and 13 Jbeta primers. Produced via immunoSEQ multiplex PCR; TCRdb's table is partial and in-frame only. The sample lists about 200,000 clones; about 12% were seen once. The TCR comes from a man in his fifties or sixties in good health and CMV-seropositive. Specimen: PBMCs.

The CDR3 DNA sequence: TGTGCCACCAGCAGGGGACAGGGGTCATATATAACGAACACTGAAGCTTTCTTT. Protein: CATSRGQGSYITNTEAFF. The chain is built from TRBV15 and TRBJ1-1; 10 positions agree with TRBD1. Germline V lookup: CDR1 LNHNV, CDR2 YYDKDF (reference sequence). J gave up 1 base and V 3 bases, and 11 bases lay outside the gene matches. The CDR3 covers 18 residues.